This T cell receptor beta chain was observed in a study of cytomegalovirus exposure and HLA in healthy donors. Profiled with immunoSEQ multiplex PCR; TCRdb holds only in-frame clones, not every one. The profile shows some 140,000 clones, roughly 89% of them singletons. The study, taken as a whole, reports: Generally TCR sequences proved uncommon, though certain public TCRs appeared in numerous donors. Overall, 164 TCR beta chains were annotated as cytomegalovirus-associated.

As regards this clone: Its antigen is unidentified.

The CDR3 runs 12 residues. Germline CDR1 is MDHEN and CDR2 is SYDVKM. V dropped 7 bases and J dropped 12 bases, with 16 bases sitting between them. Input material: PBMCs. The sequence was obtained from a woman between 18 and 30 years old in good health and CMV-seropositive. The chain combines TRBV28 with TRBJ1-5, with D possibly TRBD1 on 5 matching bases. The CDR3 spells CASTEDTRYQHF. The DNA of the CDR3 is TGTGCCAGCACCGAGGACACCCGCTACCAGCATTTT.